Listed below are T cell receptor beta chains from one sample, sequenced in a study of beta chain features in type 1 diabetes. Assay used: immunoSEQ multiplex PCR; TCRdb lists only in-frame clones, some missing. The table includes under 50,000 clones, around 70% detected once. Sequencing was performed on Tregs from blood. The receptors were gathered from a woman under 30 with type 1 diabetes. Each CDR3 is given with its conserved first and last residue. A D gene is named only where the DNA matches it firmly. Clone size, where shown, is once, few, many, or a class for clones that have expanded.

CDR3 length | J gene | D gene | clone size | V gene | CDR3 protein | CDR3 DNA
14 | TRBJ1-3 | . | few | TRBV9 | CASSRNYLSHTIYF | TGTGCCAGCAGCCGGAACTATCTCTCGCACACCATATATTTT
11 | TRBJ2-1 | . | few | TRBV27 | CASSLSSGLIF | TGTGCCAGCAGTTTATCGTCAGGGCTAATCTTC
16 | TRBJ2-1 | TRBD2 | few | TRBV7-9 | CASSLPGLAGYNEQFF | TGTGCCAGCAGCTTACCGGGACTAGCGGGTTACAATGAGCAGTTCTTC
12 | TRBJ2-2 | TRBD2 | few | TRBV10-3 | CAIKRGDGELFF | TGTGCCATCAAGCGGGGGGACGGGGAGCTGTTTTTT
14 | TRBJ1-1 | TRBD1 | . | TRBV7-9 | CASSPGQGWPQAFF | TGTGCCAGCAGCCCCGGACAGGGTTGGCCCCAAGCTTTCTTT
15 | TRBJ2-7 | TRBD2 | . | TRBV28 | CASSTPSSGPYEQYF | TGTGCCAGCAGTACCCCCTCTAGCGGACCTTACGAGCAGTACTTC
13 | TRBJ2-7 | . | . | TRBV5-1 | CASSPGLYYEQYF | TGCGCCAGCAGTCCGGGACTGTACTACGAGCAGTACTTC
17 | TRBJ2-5 | TRBD1 | . | TRBV7-2 | CASSSKKRDRELETQYF | TGTGCCAGCAGCTCCAAGAAGAGGGACAGGGAGTTGGAGACCCAGTACTTC
19 | TRBJ2-1 | TRBD1 | . | TRBV5-1 | CASSLEGTGPRDSYNEQFF | TGCGCCAGCAGCTTGGAGGGGACAGGGCCGCGGGACTCCTACAATGAGCAGTTCTTC
15 | TRBJ2-1 | TRBD1 | . | TRBV4-1 | CASSQEDRGGNEQFF | TGCGCCAGCAGCCAAGAGGACAGGGGAGGTAATGAGCAGTTCTTC